Here is one TCR beta chain with its context. The sample belongs to a study of blood T cell repertoires in COVID-19. For the study at large: In each case, the material was cDNA or gDNA derived from T cells, B-cell-depleted T cells, or PBMCs.

TCRdb's copy holds only in-frame clones and misses some; the assay was immunoSEQ multiplex PCR. This table has 150,000 to 200,000 clones, around 80% appearing once. The CDR3 contains 15 residues. Germline values: CDR1 SEHNR, CDR2 FQNEAQ (reference sequence). Losses at the gene ends were 8 bases for V and 10 bases for J; bases not matched to a gene: 15. The gene calls are TRBV7-9 and TRBJ2-1, with TRBD2 matching 9 bases. The TCR comes from a woman aged 40 to 49 with COVID-19, enrolled during active disease. The sample was peripheral blood. The CDR3 bases are TGTGCCAGCGGGGGGCTAGCGGGATCCAGGTGGGAGCAGTTCTTC. It codes for CASGGLAGSRWEQFF.